This T cell receptor (beta chain) was captured in a study of blood T cell repertoires in COVID-19. The wider study: The United States, Italy and Spain provided the acute and convalescent COVID-19 samples. PBMCs, B-cell-depleted T cells, or T cells were the source of the cDNA or gDNA that made up the material.

Looked up from germline, CDR1 is SEHNR and CDR2 is FQNEAQ (reference sequence). The CDR3 runs 14 residues. J gave up 5 bases and V 6 bases, and 4 bases lay outside the gene matches. The authors' processing: Reference gene primer amplification in the assay estimated nucleated cell counts. The data were produced by immunoSEQ multiplex PCR, yet TCRdb's version contains in-frame clones alone and is incomplete. That table gives V, J and clone size, and the DNA gave D and trimming. Among 90,000 to 150,000 clones listed, around 90% were seen once. Sequenced sample: peripheral blood. The TCR originated in a woman aged 45-65 years with active or convalescent COVID-19. The chain joins TRBV7-9 to TRBJ1-4; the match to TRBD1 covers 9 bases. The CDR3 DNA reads TGTGCCAGCAGGGCCGGGACAGGGAATGAAAAACTGTTTTTT. It translates to CASRAGTGNEKLFF.